This TCR beta chain was observed in a study of cytomegalovirus exposure and HLA in healthy donors. Study background: Of 350 to 400 genotyped donors, roughly 81% grouped in the Caucasian-associated ancestry cluster. The study's findings and limits: In terms of immune exposure information, only CMV serostatus was available. As a later analysis revealed, most CMV-associated TCR beta chains appeared HLA-restricted.

It was with 60 Vbeta and 13 Jbeta primers that the PCR ran. Data came from immunoSEQ multiplex PCR; TCRdb stores just in-frame clones and leaves some out. This sample has some 200,000 clones, with about 80% found just once. This clone was observed a single time. Its antigen is still unknown. This receptor was obtained from a woman aged 60 to 75 in good health and CMV-seropositive. Sequenced material: PBMCs.

In DNA, the CDR3 is TGTGCCAGCAGTTTCCCCGGGACAGGGGATGGGACAGATACGCAGTATTTT. Residues: CASSFPGTGDGTDTQYF. V usage is TRBV28 and J usage is TRBJ2-3, with TRBD1 matching 10 bases. The CDR3 loop spans 17 amino acids. Germline values: CDR1 MDHEN, CDR2 SYDVKM. The trim removed 3 bases at V and 3 bases at J, leaving 9 bases unmatched.